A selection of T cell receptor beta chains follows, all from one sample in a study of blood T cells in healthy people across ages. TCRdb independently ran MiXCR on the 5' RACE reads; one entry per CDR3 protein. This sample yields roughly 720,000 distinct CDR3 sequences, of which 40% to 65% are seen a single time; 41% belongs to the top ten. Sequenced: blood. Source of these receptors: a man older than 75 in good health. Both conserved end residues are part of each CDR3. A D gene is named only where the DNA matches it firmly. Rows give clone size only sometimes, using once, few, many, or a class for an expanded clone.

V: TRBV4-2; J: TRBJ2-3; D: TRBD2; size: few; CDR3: CASSQDRAGGPAGTQYF; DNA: TGTGCCAGCAGCCAAGATCGAGCGGGAGGACCGGCGGGTACGCAGTATTTT
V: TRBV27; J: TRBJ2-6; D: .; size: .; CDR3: CASSSLGSGANVLTF; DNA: TGTGCCAGCAGTTCCCTAGGCTCTGGGGCCAACGTCCTGACTTTC
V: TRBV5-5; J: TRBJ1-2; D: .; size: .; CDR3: CASSLGVGNGYTF; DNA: TGTGCCAGCAGCTTGGGGGTGGGCAATGGCTACACCTTC
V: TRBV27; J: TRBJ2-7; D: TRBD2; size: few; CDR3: CASSSPNPAGVAYEQYF; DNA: TGTGCCAGCAGTTCCCCAAACCCGGCGGGAGTGGCCTACGAGCAGTACTTC
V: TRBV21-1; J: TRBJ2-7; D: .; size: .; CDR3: CASSKGTSGSSYNEQYF; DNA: TGTGCCAGCAGCAAAGGGACTAGCGGGAGCTCCTACAATGAGCAGTACTTC
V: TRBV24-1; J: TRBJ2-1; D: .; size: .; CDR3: CATSDPSPGDEQFF; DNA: TGTGCCACCAGTGACCCATCGCCCGGAGATGAGCAGTTCTTC
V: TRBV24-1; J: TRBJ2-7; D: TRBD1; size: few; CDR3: CASSGTGGSEQYF; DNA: TGTGCCAGCTCCGGGACAGGGGGGAGCGAGCAGTACTTC
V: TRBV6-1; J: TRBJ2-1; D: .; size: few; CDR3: CASRLDSSSYNEQFF; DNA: TGTGCCAGCAGGCTCGACAGCTCCTCCTACAATGAGCAGTTCTTC
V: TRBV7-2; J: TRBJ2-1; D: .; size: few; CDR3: CASSLVGASFEQFF; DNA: TGTGCCAGCAGCTTGGTCGGGGCTAGCTTTGAGCAGTTCTTC
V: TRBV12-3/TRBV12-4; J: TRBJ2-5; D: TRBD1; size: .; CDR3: CASSPKTGLTQETQYF; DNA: TGTGCCAGCAGTCCTAAGACAGGGTTGACCCAAGAGACCCAGTACTTC
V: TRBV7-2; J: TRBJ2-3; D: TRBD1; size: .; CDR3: CASSPLGTGTHRYAYF; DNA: TGTGCCAGCAGTCCCTTAGGGACAGGGACGCACAGATACGCGTATTTT
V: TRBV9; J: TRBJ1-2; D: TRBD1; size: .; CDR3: CASSGQGTTYGYTF; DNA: TGTGCCAGCAGCGGACAGGGGACCACCTATGGCTACACCTTC
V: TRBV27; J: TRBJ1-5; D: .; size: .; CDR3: CASGSSGPNQPQHF; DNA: TGTGCCAGCGGCTCTTCGGGCCCCAATCAGCCCCAGCATTTT